This T cell receptor (beta chain) is from a study of T cell responses to AZD1222 COVID-19 vaccine. Regarding the study as a whole: There were repertoire samples only from the period after the peak T cell response.

To note about this clone: Its antigen is still unknown.

The junction had 4 bases not matched to a gene; V was cut back by 3 bases and J by 10 bases. Germline V gene lookup returns CDR1 GTSNPN and CDR2 SVGIG (reference sequence). The CDR3 sequence is 11 residues long. The data were produced by immunoSEQ multiplex PCR, yet TCRdb's version contains in-frame clones alone and is incomplete. The sample carries around 47,000 clones, about 82% recorded once. The clonotype comes from an adult who received the MenACWY meningococcal vaccine as a control. V usage is TRBV30 and J usage is TRBJ2-3, with 7 bases identical to TRBD2. The sample here was peripheral blood, taken 28 days after the second dose of the MenACWY control vaccine. For the CDR3, the DNA is TGTGCCTGGAGCAGGGAGGGTCCGCAGTATTTT. Translating gives CAWSREGPQYF.